Below, 32 T cell receptor beta chains from the same sample are listed, as sequenced in a study of radiotherapy plus CTLA-4 blockade in lung cancer. Only in-frame clones appear in the TCRdb table, and some are missing; sequencing was by immunoSEQ multiplex PCR. This sample yields about 93,000 clones, of which just over 85% are seen a single time; 4.9% belongs to the top ten. Specimen: peripheral blood, collected from a patient treated with radiotherapy plus ipilimumab. These receptor sequences come from a human donor with non-small cell lung cancer that progressed on radiotherapy plus ipilimumab.

The chain couples TRBV6-5 to TRBJ1-1; the D gene is possibly TRBD1 (5 bases). Germline V lookup: CDR1 MNHEY, CDR2 SVGAGI. V was shortened by 3 bases and J by 8 bases, with 16 bases between the two germline ends. The CDR3 extends over 14 amino acids. Here the CDR3 reads CASSYPGLPKEAFF. The CDR3 nucleotides are TGTGCCAGCAGTTATCCGGGACTACCGAAAGAAGCTTTCTTT.

In DNA, the CDR3 is TGTGCCAGCGCATATCAGAGGAACACCGGGGAGCTGTTTTTT. It yields the protein CASAYQRNTGELFF. The V call is TRBV11-1, the J call TRBJ2-2, with D uncertain. Germline CDR1 is SGHAT and CDR2 is FQDESV (reference sequence). The ends were cut back, 8 bases at V and 1 base at J, with 11 bases in the middle. CDR3 length: 14 amino acids.

The rearrangement links TRBV5-6 to TRBJ1-1, with no clear D. V was pared by 4 bases and J by 7 bases, with 14 bases between. This CDR3 comprises 13 residues. Germline V gene lookup returns CDR1 SGHDT and CDR2 YYEEEE. The CDR3 loop is CASSLGSRFEAFF. CDR3 nucleotides: TGTGCCAGCAGCCTGGGGAGTCGCTTTGAAGCTTTCTTT.

The V gene is TRBV9, the J gene TRBJ2-3; TRBD2 is a possible D gene (5 bases). Germline CDR1 and CDR2: SGDLS and YYNGEE. The CDR3 consists of 17 residues. V shed 0 bases and J shed 0 bases, with 14 bases lying between them. The CDR3 here is CASSVGLTRTSTDTQYF. The CDR3 bases are TGTGCCAGCAGCGTAGGACTAACCAGGACTAGCACAGATACGCAGTATTTT.

The V gene is TRBV2, the J gene TRBJ1-4; D gene ambiguous. CDR1 SNHLY and CDR2 FYNNEI come from the germline V gene. The CDR3 runs 14 residues. V was shortened by 3 bases and J by 7 bases, with 12 bases between the two germline ends. The CDR3 sequence: CASSERFTVEKLFF. The DNA for the CDR3 is TGTGCCAGCAGTGAGAGGTTCACAGTTGAAAAACTGTTTTTT.

V is TRBV29-1 and J is TRBJ1-1; 9 bases fit TRBD1. The CDR3 has 13 amino acids. Germline V gene data show CDR1 as SQVTM and CDR2 as ANQGSEA. With 6 bases clipped from V and 6 bases from J, the junction kept 8 bases outside the gene matches. The CDR3 bases are TGCAGCGTGGGGGGACAGGGTGGGGCTGAAGCTTTCTTT. Translation: CSVGGQGGAEAFF.

This clone was seen a few times. The genes are TRBV5-1 and TRBJ2-1; D is unclear. Germline values: CDR1 SGHRS, CDR2 YFSETQ. V lost 0 bases and J lost 5, with 9 bases in between. CDR3 length: 14 residues. CDR3 sequence (DNA): TGCGCCAGCAGCTTGGGGCTACGAGACAATGAGCAGTTCTTC. It translates to CASSLGLRDNEQFF.

This clone has a single count. V usage is TRBV28 and J usage is TRBJ2-3; weak D call: TRBD2 (5 bases). From germline, CDR1 is MDHEN and CDR2 SYDVKM. This CDR3 is built from 15 residues. With 3 bases removed from V and 1 base from J, the gap between germline ends came to 11 bases. The CDR3 region has the DNA TGTGCCAGCAGTTTGTCGGGAACCGGCACAGATACGCAGTATTTT. Translated, it gives CASSLSGTGTDTQYF.

This clone has only one observation. At one of its ends the junction is not consistent with the germline gene, which may arise from a read error. The genes are TRBV5-6 and TRBJ1-3; D is uncertain. Germline V lookup: CDR1 SGHDT, CDR2 YYEEEE. The CDR3 covers 14 residues. The CDR3 bases are TGTGCCTGCAGAAGGCGGAGCTCTGGAAACACCATATATTTT. It yields the protein CACRRRSSGNTIYF.

The J gene is TRBJ2-5, the V gene TRBV19; no clear D gene. The CDR3 has 13 amino acids. The germline V and J ends were trimmed by 3 bases and 3 bases, with 8 bases remaining between them. Germline lookup yields CDR1 LNHDA and CDR2 SQIVND (reference sequence). CDR3 DNA: TGTGCCAGTAGTATCGGTTTGGAAGAGACCCAGTACTTC. Encoded protein: CASSIGLEETQYF.

The J gene is TRBJ2-3, the V gene TRBV28; 7 bases agree with TRBD2. V shed 10 bases, J shed 1 base, and the junction held 8 bases outside the gene matches. This CDR3 spans 14 amino acids. Germline values: CDR1 MDHEN, CDR2 SYDVKM. The CDR3 DNA follows: TGTGCCACCTCGGGAGGAGGAGGCACAGATACGCAGTATTTT. Residues: CATSGGGGTDTQYF.

V is TRBV30 and J is TRBJ1-4; D is unclear. Trimming pared 2 bases from V and 7 bases from J, leaving 8 bases between. Looked up from germline, CDR1 is GTSNPN and CDR2 is SVGIG (reference sequence). There are 12 residues in the CDR3. The CDR3 spells CAWSPSGEKLFF. The CDR3 coding sequence is TGTGCCTGGAGTCCCTCGGGTGAAAAACTGTTTTTT.

The J gene is TRBJ2-1, the V gene TRBV19; D may be TRBD2 (6 bases). V was trimmed by 6 bases and J by 6 bases, leaving 15 bases between them. Germline V CDR1 and CDR2: LNHDA, SQIVND (reference sequence). This CDR3 has 14 residues. CDR3 nucleotide sequence: TGTGCCAGTAGCAACCAGGGACTCCTCAATGAGCAGTTCTTC. This encodes CASSNQGLLNEQFF.

The chain joins TRBV10-1 to TRBJ2-1; 11 bases line up with TRBD2. The germline CDR1 and CDR2 sequences are WNHNN and SYGVQD (reference sequence). The junction had 8 bases not matched to a gene; V was cut back by 5 bases and J by 8 bases. The CDR3 is 15 residues long. CDR3 DNA sequence: TGCGCCAGCAGTAATGGACTAGCGGGTATCTATGAGCAGTTCTTC. It yields the protein CASSNGLAGIYEQFF.

The chain has TRBV27 and TRBJ2-7; D gene uncertain. Germline loops: CDR1 MNHEY, CDR2 SMNVEV (reference sequence). The CDR3 has 14 amino acids. Trimming cost V 6 bases and J 3 bases, with 15 bases left between them. CDR3 bases: TGTGCCAGCAGAAGTGCCTTGGTCAGCTACGAGCAGTACTTC. As protein: CASRSALVSYEQYF.

This clone is a singleton in its sample. This chain uses TRBV6-1 with TRBJ1-4; possible D gene TRBD1, 5 bases. The CDR3 runs 14 residues. Germline assignment: CDR1 MNHNS and CDR2 SASEGT. The V end was cut by 4 bases, the J end by 7 bases, with 13 bases between. CDR3 loop: CASSGRASGEKLFF. As DNA, the CDR3 is TGTGCCAGCAGTGGCAGGGCCTCGGGTGAAAAACTGTTTTTT.

The chain combines TRBV5-5 with TRBJ2-7; a weak D match, TRBD1 (5 bases). Germline CDR1 and CDR2: SGHKS and YYEKEE (reference sequence). V gave up 0 bases and J gave up 5 bases, with 12 bases separating them. This CDR3 has 14 amino acids. CDR3 loop: CASSLGQGMDEQYF. In nucleotides, the CDR3 is TGTGCCAGCAGCTTGGGGCAGGGAATGGACGAGCAGTACTTC.

The chain recombines TRBV2 with TRBJ2-3; 12 bases match TRBD2. The ends lost 5 bases at V and 4 bases at J; junction bases unmatched: 7. The CDR3 loop spans 16 amino acids. The V gene's germline CDR1 is SNHLY and CDR2 FYNNEI. The CDR3 bases are TGTGCCAGCAGTCGTCTAGCGGGAGGGGGGCCAGATACGCAGTATTTT. Translation: CASSRLAGGGPDTQYF.

V is TRBV5-1 and J is TRBJ2-1; 9 nucleotides match TRBD1. This CDR3 is 16 amino acids long. The germline V gene encodes CDR1 SGHRS and CDR2 YFSETQ. After removal of 5 bases from V and 6 bases from J, the junction contained 12 bases not matched to a gene. The CDR3 sequence: CASRRSRDRVINEQFF. In DNA, the CDR3 is TGCGCCAGCAGACGATCCCGGGACAGGGTCATCAATGAGCAGTTCTTC.

The gene calls are TRBV19 and TRBJ1-1; the D gene is possibly TRBD1 (6 bases). Deletions cut 1 base from V and 1 base from J, with 10 bases between. Germline V gene lookup returns CDR1 LNHDA and CDR2 SQIVND (reference sequence). This CDR3 is 15 amino acids long. The DNA of the CDR3 is TGTGCCAGTAGTATAGTTGGACAGTCGAACACTGAAGCTTTCTTT. Translation gives CASSIVGQSNTEAFF.

V gene TRBV14 combines with J gene TRBJ2-7; TRBD2 aligns across 8 bases. This CDR3 contains 12 residues. J was trimmed by 8 bases and V by 5 bases; bases with no gene match: 5. The V gene's germline CDR1 is SGHDN and CDR2 FVKESK. The CDR3 DNA follows: TGTGCCAGCAGCAGCGGGAGCGCAAAGCAGTACTTC. Its protein product is CASSSGSAKQYF.

The V and J genes are TRBV6-5 and TRBJ1-2, with D maybe TRBD1 (5 bases). Germline V lookup: CDR1 MNHEY, CDR2 SVGAGI. The CDR3 runs 15 residues. V gave up 5 bases and J gave up 2 bases, with 15 bases separating them. The CDR3 sequence: CASSLTHSGNYGYTF. The CDR3 nucleotides read TGTGCCAGCAGTCTTACCCATTCAGGGAACTATGGCTACACCTTC.

The rearrangement joins TRBV25-1 to TRBJ1-2, with a possible D match to TRBD1 (5 bases). V was cut by 2 bases and J by 5 bases, with 12 bases left in between. This CDR3 spans 14 amino acids. Germline V lookup: CDR1 MGHDK, CDR2 SYGVNS. The CDR3 loop reads CASSEPGRLYGYTF. The CDR3 bases are TGTGCCAGCAGTGAACCGGGACGTCTGTATGGCTACACCTTC.

The rearrangement links TRBV6-1 to TRBJ1-5, with D perhaps matching TRBD1 (5 bases). Trimming stripped 6 bases from V and 4 bases from J, with 16 bases between. This CDR3 contains 15 residues. Germline CDR1 reads MNHNS; CDR2 reads SASEGT. CDR3: CASSLDSGGNQPQHF. DNA of the CDR3: TGTGCCAGCAGCCTAGACAGTGGTGGAAATCAGCCCCAGCATTTT.

The chain joins TRBV5-1 to TRBJ2-1; 12 bases fit TRBD2. J lost 7 bases, V lost 4 bases, and 6 bases had no gene match. The CDR3 totals 15 residues. Germline CDR1 and CDR2: SGHRS and YFSETQ. This chain's CDR3 is CASSARTSGINEQFF. DNA for the CDR3: TGCGCCAGCAGCGCCCGGACTAGCGGGATAAATGAGCAGTTCTTC. Complete variable domain (other parts from reference TRBV5-1 and TRBJ2-1): KAGVTQTPRYLIKTRGQQVTLSCSPISGHRSVSWYQQTPGQGLQFLFEYFSETQRNKGNFPGRFSGRQFSNSRSEMNVSTLELGDSALYLCASSARTSGINEQFFGPGTRLTVL.

The chain uses TRBV18 and TRBJ1-4; D is uncertain. The germline gives CDR1 KGHSH, CDR2 LQKENI. The CDR3 contains 15 residues. The V end lost 1 base, the J end lost 2 bases, and 8 bases lay between the germline ends. In nucleotides, the CDR3 is TGTGCCAGCTCACCACAGAGCAGGACTAATGAAAAACTGTTTTTT. Protein sequence: CASSPQSRTNEKLFF.

This clone came up once. This rearrangement joins TRBV9 to TRBJ1-1; the D is unclear. The CDR3 covers 10 residues. Germline assignment: CDR1 SGDLS and CDR2 YYNGEE. The CDR3 here is CVEGRSEAFF. In DNA, the CDR3 is TGTGTGGAAGGGAGGTCTGAAGCTTTCTTT.

The chain employs TRBV20-1 and TRBJ1-1; D might be TRBD1 (5 bases). The CDR3 extends over 10 amino acids. V lost 6 bases, J lost 5 bases, and 7 bases lay in between. CDR1 is DFQATT, CDR2 SNEGSKA, per germline (reference sequence). The CDR3 loop is CSARGTEAFF. The CDR3 DNA sequence: TGCAGTGCAAGGGGAACTGAAGCTTTCTTT.

This clone was counted once. The chain combines TRBV19 with TRBJ2-3, with 9 bases matching TRBD2. The CDR3 is 22 residues long. V lost 3 bases, J lost 6 bases, and 28 bases stayed unmatched. CDR1 is LNHDA and CDR2 is SQIVND in the germline V gene (reference sequence). This chain's CDR3 is CASSIVGGRGRPGTVFLDTQYF. As DNA, the CDR3 is TGTGCCAGTAGTATCGTCGGCGGGAGGGGCCGGCCTGGGACCGTTTTTTTGGATACGCAGTATTTT.

The gene calls are TRBV21-1 and TRBJ1-2. TRBV21-1 is shown as a pseudogene. The CDR3 sequence is 12 residues long. The CDR3 reads CASNPRNYGYTF. Written as DNA, the CDR3 is TGTGCCAGCAACCCCCGGAACTATGGCTACACCTTC.

This clone was observed a single time. At one boundary the junction diverges from the germline segment, which might be a read error. The chain couples TRBV27 to TRBJ2-1; 8 nucleotides agree with TRBD1. CDR1 MNHEY and CDR2 SMNVEV come from the germline V gene (reference sequence). This CDR3 has 14 amino acids. The CDR3 protein is CASTPGQDYNEQLF. CDR3 nucleotides: TGTGCCAGCACCCCGGGACAGGATTACAATGAGCAGCTCTTC.

The chain combines TRBV11-3 with TRBJ2-7; D not resolved. Germline lookup yields CDR1 SGHNT and CDR2 YENEEA. This CDR3 spans 14 amino acids. The V gene lost 1 base and the J gene lost 3 bases, with 10 bases spanning the gap. CDR3 loop: CASSLVARNYEQYF. In DNA form, the CDR3 reads TGTGCCAGCAGCTTAGTCGCCAGAAACTACGAGCAGTACTTC.